A selection of T cell receptor beta chains follows, all from one sample in a study of glioma-infiltrating T cells. TCRdb recomputed calls from the multiplex PCR reads with MiXCR, one row per CDR3 protein. The sample lists some 160,000 distinct CDR3 sequences, about 40% occurring once. Specimen: glioma tissue, nonneoplastic brain tissue, or PBMCs (not recorded which). The receptors were sampled from a human donor with low-grade glioma or glioblastoma, undergoing nonglioma brain surgery, or in good health (not recorded which). Both conserved end residues are part of each CDR3. A D gene is named only where the DNA matches it firmly. Rows may omit the clone size; those that give it use once, few, many or a size class.

>TRBJ2-5|.|TRBV12-3/TRBV12-4|few
TGTGCCAGCTCCCGGGACTCCCTATGGGAGGAGACCCAGTACTTC
CASSRDSLWEETQYF
>TRBJ1-1|TRBD1|TRBV24-1|many
TGTGCCACCAGTGATCCTCGGGACAGGGGCGAAGCTTTCTTT
CATSDPRDRGEAFF
>TRBJ1-5|.|TRBV19|few
TGTGCCAGTAGCCCGAAAGGGGGAAATCAGCCCCAGCATTTT
CASSPKGGNQPQHF
>TRBJ2-5|TRBD1|TRBV14|.
TGTGCCAGCAGCCTACCACAGGGGGAAGAGACCAAGTACTTC
CASSLPQGEETKYF
>TRBJ2-5|.|TRBV9|once
TGTGCCAGCAGCGTAGTACCAGACCAAGAGACCCAGCACTTC
CASSVVPDQETQHF
>TRBJ2-4|TRBD2|TRBV28|.
TGTGCCAGCAGTTGGGGGCTAGCGGGAGCCTTGGACATTCAGTACTTC
CASSWGLAGALDIQYF
>TRBJ2-3|TRBD2|TRBV5-1|few
TGCGCCAGCAGCCGGCGGGAGGGCCTTGGTATAGGGCTCACAGATACGCAGTATTTT
CASSRREGLGIGLTDTQYF
>TRBJ1-5|.|TRBV28|.
TGTGCCAGAAGGATGAGAGACTATCAGCCCCAGCATTTT
CARRMRDYQPQHF
>TRBJ2-5|.|TRBV28|many
TGTGCCAGCAGTTTATTCCGAGGGGAAGAGACCCAGTACTTC
CASSLFRGEETQYF
>TRBJ2-7|.|TRBV28|many
TGTGCCACCAATACAGGGCACCACGAGCAGTACTTC
CATNTGHHEQYF
>TRBJ1-2|.|TRBV27|many
TGTGCCAGCAAATATCAGGTTTCGGATGGCTACACCTTC
CASKYQVSDGYTF
>TRBJ2-1|.|TRBV2|.
TGTGCCAGCAGTGTTGGCAGCGCAACCTACAATGAGCAGTTCTTC
CASSVGSATYNEQFF
>TRBJ1-1|.|TRBV10-3|once
TGTGCCATTAGTGGTGCTAGGGCCGCGAACACTCAAGCTTTCTTT
CAISGARAANTQAFF
>TRBJ1-1|.|TRBV11-2|.
TGTGCCAGCAGCTCAACAGTGGCAGACGTGAACACTGAAGCTTTCTTT
CASSSTVADVNTEAFF
>TRBJ1-2|.|TRBV20-1|many
TGCAGTGCTAGAGAAACCCAGGACTATGGCTACACCTTC
CSARETQDYGYTF
>TRBJ2-7|TRBD1|TRBV12-3/TRBV12-4|.
TGTGCCAGCAGGTGGACAGGTGTAGGCTACGAGCAGTACTTC
CASRWTGVGYEQYF
>TRBJ2-1|.|TRBV6-6|many
TGTGCCAGCAGTTACGGGGATAGCTCCTACAATGAGCAGTTCTTC
CASSYGDSSYNEQFF
>TRBJ2-7|TRBD2|TRBV28|once
TGTGCCAGCAGTTTATTTGGACTAGGGGTAACCTACGAGCAGTACTTC
CASSLFGLGVTYEQYF
>TRBJ2-7|TRBD1|TRBV20-1|.
TGCAGTGGAGACAGGGCCCTCTACGAGCAGTACTTC
CSGDRALYEQYF
>TRBJ2-3|.|TRBV29-1|many
TGCACCCACTCCTTGGAGGGGGCAGATACGCAGTATTTT
CTHSLEGADTQYF
>TRBJ2-3|TRBD2|TRBV19|.
TGTGCCAGTAGCGCACAAAAAACTAGCGGTAGCACAGATACGCAGTATTTT
CASSAQKTSGSTDTQYF
>TRBJ1-1|.|TRBV19|.
TGTGCCAGTAGATGGGGGGGCACGAACACTGAAGCTTTCTTT
CASRWGGTNTEAFF
>TRBJ2-5|TRBD2|TRBV11-2|few
TGTGCCAGCAGCTTAATAGCGGGAGGGTTCGAAGAGACCCAGTACTTC
CASSLIAGGFEETQYF
>TRBJ2-7|.|TRBV28|.
TGTGCCAGCACCCCCAGGACTGCCAAATACGAGCAGTACTTC
CASTPRTAKYEQYF
>TRBJ2-3|.|TRBV9|many
TGTGCCAGCAGCCCCCGGACCCTACAAACAGATACGCAGTATTTT
CASSPRTLQTDTQYF
>TRBJ1-1|.|TRBV7-9|many
TGTGCCAGCAGCTTATCGGCGCCTGAAGCTTTCTTT
CASSLSAPEAFF
>TRBJ2-1|TRBD2|TRBV20-1|many
TGCAGTGCTAGAGGGGGACTAGTTCACAACAATGAGCAGTTCTTC
CSARGGLVHNNEQFF
>TRBJ2-3|.|TRBV20-1|many
TGCAGTGCTGGAGGCCGTGGAGGCCCAAGCACAGATACGCAGTATTTT
CSAGGRGGPSTDTQYF
>TRBJ2-7|.|TRBV2|many
TGTGCCAGCAGTGAAGCGTTCGGGACCTACGAGCAGTACTTC
CASSEAFGTYEQYF
>TRBJ1-4|.|TRBV20-1|few
TGCAGTGCTAGAGATGGCAGGGGAGGGGAAAAACTGTTTTTT
CSARDGRGGEKLFF
>TRBJ2-7|TRBD1|TRBV20-1|many
TGCAGTGCTAGAGATGGGGGACAGGGGACCTACGAGCAGTACTTC
CSARDGGQGTYEQYF
>TRBJ2-3|.|TRBV7-9|.
TGTGCCAGCAGTGTCAGAGATACGCAGTATTTT
CASSVRDTQYF
>TRBJ1-5|.|TRBV28|.
TGTGCCAGCAGCCATAGCAGTGTAACGGGTCAGCCCCAGCATTTT
CASSHSSVTGQPQHF
>TRBJ2-7|TRBD1|TRBV19|few
TGTGCCAGCGGTTTGGCAGGGGGAAACGAGCAGTACTTC
CASGLAGGNEQYF
>TRBJ2-1|.|TRBV19|.
TGTGCCAGTAGTATCGTCCCCTACAATGAGCAGTTCTTC
CASSIVPYNEQFF
>TRBJ2-1|.|TRBV2|.
TGTGCCAGCAGTGTAGGAAGGTCTAGCAATGAGCAGTTCTTC
CASSVGRSSNEQFF
>TRBJ2-7|.|TRBV19|.
TGTGCCAGTAGTATCCCGGCAGGGAATTCCTACGAGCAGTACTTC
CASSIPAGNSYEQYF
>TRBJ2-7|TRBD2|TRBV20-1|.
TGCAGTGCTGAACAATGGACTAGCGTGATAGGCGAGCAGTACTTC
CSAEQWTSVIGEQYF
>TRBJ2-3|.|TRBV28|many
TGTGCCAGCACCCCCTCAGGGGGGTACCGCACAGATACGCAGTATTTT
CASTPSGGYRTDTQYF
>TRBJ2-7|.|TRBV6-1|.
TGTGTTAGCAGTCCGACTATTTCCTACGAGCAGTACTTC
CVSSPTISYEQYF
>TRBJ2-3|TRBD2|TRBV14|.
TGTGCCAGCAGCCCGCTAGCGGGAGTGGACGCAGATACGCAGTATTTT
CASSPLAGVDADTQYF
>TRBJ1-4|.|TRBV7-9|few
TGTGCCAGCAGCCCCACCATTCTAGGGCCCACTAATGAAAAACTGTTTTTT
CASSPTILGPTNEKLFF
>TRBJ2-1|.|TRBV20-1|many
TGCAGTGCTAAACTTCTAGTCTCAAGCTCCTACAATGAGCAGTTCTTC
CSAKLLVSSSYNEQFF
>TRBJ2-7|.|TRBV3-1|.
TGTGCCAGCAGCCAAGTACGTGGTTCCGGGCAGTACTTC
CASSQVRGSGQYF
>TRBJ1-1|.|TRBV28|many
TGTGCCAGCAGTTTCTCGGGGATAAGCACTGAAGCTTTCTTT
CASSFSGISTEAFF
>TRBJ2-5|TRBD1|TRBV2|.
TGTCCCAGCAGTGAAGGGACAGGGAAAGAGACCCAGTACTTC
CPSSEGTGKETQYF
>TRBJ1-1|.|TRBV29-1|few
TGCAGCGTTGAGACCACCCGTGAAGCTTTCTTT
CSVETTREAFF